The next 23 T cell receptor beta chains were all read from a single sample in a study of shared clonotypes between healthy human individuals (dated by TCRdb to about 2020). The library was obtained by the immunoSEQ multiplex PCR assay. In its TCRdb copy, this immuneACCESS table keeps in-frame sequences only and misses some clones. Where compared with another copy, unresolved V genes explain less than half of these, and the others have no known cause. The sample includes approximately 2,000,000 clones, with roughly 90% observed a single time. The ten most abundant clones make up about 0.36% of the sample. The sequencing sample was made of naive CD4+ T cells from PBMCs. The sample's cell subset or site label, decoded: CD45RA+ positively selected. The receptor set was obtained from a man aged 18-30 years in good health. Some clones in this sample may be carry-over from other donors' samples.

DNA of the CDR3: TGTGCCAGCAGTTTACGGCATGAAGCTTTCTTT. Translating gives CASSLRHEAFF. The genes are TRBV28 and TRBJ1-1; D remains unclear. This CDR3 is 11 amino acids long. The germline V gene encodes CDR1 MDHEN and CDR2 SYDVKM. Trimming took 2 bases from V and 7 from J, leaving 5 bases between them.

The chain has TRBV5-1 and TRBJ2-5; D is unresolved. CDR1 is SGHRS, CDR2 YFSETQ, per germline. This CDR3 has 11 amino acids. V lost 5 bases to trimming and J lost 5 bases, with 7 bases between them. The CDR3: CASRAGETQYF. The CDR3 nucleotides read TGCGCCAGCAGAGCAGGCGAGACCCAGTACTTC.

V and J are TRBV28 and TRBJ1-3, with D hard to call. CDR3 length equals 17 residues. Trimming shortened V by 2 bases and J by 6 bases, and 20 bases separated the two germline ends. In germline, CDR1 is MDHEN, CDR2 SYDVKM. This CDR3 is CASSLQDPRAGKNTIYF. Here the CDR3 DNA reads TGTGCCAGCAGTTTACAGGACCCGAGGGCCGGGAAAAACACCATATATTTT.

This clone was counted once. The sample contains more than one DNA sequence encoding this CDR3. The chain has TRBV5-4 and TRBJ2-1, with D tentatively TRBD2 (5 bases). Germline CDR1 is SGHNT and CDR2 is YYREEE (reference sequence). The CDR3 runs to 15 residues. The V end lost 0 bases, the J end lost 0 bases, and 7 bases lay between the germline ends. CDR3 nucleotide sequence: TGTGCCAGCAGCTTGGTGGCGGGCTCCTACAATGAGCAGTTCTTC. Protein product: CASSLVAGSYNEQFF.

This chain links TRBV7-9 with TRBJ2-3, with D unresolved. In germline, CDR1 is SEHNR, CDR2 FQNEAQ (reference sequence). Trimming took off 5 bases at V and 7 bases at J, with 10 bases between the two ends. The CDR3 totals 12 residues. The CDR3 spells CASSARRNTQYF. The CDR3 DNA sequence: TGTGCCAGCAGCGCCCGGCGGAATACGCAGTATTTT.

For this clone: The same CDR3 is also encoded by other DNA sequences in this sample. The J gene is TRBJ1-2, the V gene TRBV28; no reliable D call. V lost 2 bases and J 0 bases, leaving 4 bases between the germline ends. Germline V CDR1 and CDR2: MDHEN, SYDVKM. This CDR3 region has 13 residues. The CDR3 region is CASSLGSNYGYTF. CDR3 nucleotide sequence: TGTGCCAGCAGTTTAGGGTCTAACTATGGCTACACCTTC.

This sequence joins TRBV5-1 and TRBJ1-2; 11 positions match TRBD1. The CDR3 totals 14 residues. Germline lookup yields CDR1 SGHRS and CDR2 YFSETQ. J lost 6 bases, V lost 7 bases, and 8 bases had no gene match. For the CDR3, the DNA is TGCGCCAGCCATCCCGGGACAGGGGGTCATGGCTACACCTTC. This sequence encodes CASHPGTGGHGYTF.

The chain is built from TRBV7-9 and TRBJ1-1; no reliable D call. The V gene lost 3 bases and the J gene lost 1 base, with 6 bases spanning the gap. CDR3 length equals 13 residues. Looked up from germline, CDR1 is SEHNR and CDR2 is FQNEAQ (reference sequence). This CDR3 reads CASSFYGNTEAFF. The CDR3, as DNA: TGTGCCAGCAGCTTCTATGGGAACACTGAAGCTTTCTTT.

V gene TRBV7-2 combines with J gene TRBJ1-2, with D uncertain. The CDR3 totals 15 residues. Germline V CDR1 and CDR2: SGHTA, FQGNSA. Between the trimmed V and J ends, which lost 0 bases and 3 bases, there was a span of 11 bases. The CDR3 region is CASSLAFGSDYGYTF. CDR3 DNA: TGTGCCAGCAGCTTAGCATTCGGCAGCGACTATGGCTACACCTTC.

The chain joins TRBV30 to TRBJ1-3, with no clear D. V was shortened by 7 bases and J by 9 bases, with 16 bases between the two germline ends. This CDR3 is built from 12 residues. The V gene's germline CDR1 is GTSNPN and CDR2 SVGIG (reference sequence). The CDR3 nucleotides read TGTGCCTACGGGATCCCACGGGGCACCATATATTTT. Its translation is CAYGIPRGTIYF. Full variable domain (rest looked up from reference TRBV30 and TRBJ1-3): SQTIHQWPATLVQPVGSPLSLECTVEGTSNPNLYWYRQAAGRGLQLLFYSVGIGQISSEVPQNLSASRPQDRQFILSSKKLLLSDSGFYLCAYGIPRGTIYFGEGSWLTVV.

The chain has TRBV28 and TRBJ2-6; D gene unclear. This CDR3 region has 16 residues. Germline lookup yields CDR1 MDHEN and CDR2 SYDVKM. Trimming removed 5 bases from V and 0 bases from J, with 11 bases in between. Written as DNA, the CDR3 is TGTGCCAGCAGTCAAACCGTCGTCTCTGGGGCCAACGTCCTGACTTTC. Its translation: CASSQTVVSGANVLTF.

The CDR3 DNA sequence: TGTGCCATCAGTGCAGTGGACAGAGGAAACACCATATATTTT. Translating gives CAISAVDRGNTIYF. This chain joins TRBV10-3 and TRBJ1-3, with D maybe TRBD1 (6 bases). Per germline, CDR1 ENHRY and CDR2 SYGVKD. V lost 4 bases to trimming and J lost 4 bases, with 11 bases between them. The CDR3 spans 14 residues.

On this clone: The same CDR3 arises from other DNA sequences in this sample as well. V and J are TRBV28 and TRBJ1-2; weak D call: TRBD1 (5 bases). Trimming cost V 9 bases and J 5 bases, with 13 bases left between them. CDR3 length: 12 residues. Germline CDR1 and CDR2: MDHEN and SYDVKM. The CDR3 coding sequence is TGTGCCAGTGCAGGGTCGGGGTATGGCTACACCTTC. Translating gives CASAGSGYGYTF.

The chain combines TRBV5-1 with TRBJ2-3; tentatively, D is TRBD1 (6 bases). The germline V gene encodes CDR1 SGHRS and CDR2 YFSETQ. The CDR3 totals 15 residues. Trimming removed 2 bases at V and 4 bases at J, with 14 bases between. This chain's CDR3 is CASSLVTGPSDTQYF. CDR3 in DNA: TGCGCCAGCAGCTTAGTGACAGGCCCCTCAGATACGCAGTATTTT.

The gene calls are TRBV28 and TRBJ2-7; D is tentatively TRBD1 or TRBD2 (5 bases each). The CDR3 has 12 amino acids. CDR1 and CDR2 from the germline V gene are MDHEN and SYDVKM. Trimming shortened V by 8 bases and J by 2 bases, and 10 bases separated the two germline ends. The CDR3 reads CASGTDTYEQYF. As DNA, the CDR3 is TGTGCCAGCGGGACCGATACCTACGAGCAGTACTTC.

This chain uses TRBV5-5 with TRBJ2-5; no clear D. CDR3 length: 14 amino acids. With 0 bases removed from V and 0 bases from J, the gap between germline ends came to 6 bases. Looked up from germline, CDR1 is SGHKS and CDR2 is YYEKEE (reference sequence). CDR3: CASSLGQNQETQYF. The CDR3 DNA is TGTGCCAGCAGCTTGGGGCAAAACCAAGAGACCCAGTACTTC.

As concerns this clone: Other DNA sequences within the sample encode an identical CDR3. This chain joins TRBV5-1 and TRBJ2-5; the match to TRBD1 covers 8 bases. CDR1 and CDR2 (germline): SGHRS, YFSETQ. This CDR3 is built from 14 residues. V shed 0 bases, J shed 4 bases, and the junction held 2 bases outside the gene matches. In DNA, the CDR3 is TGCGCCAGCAGCTTGGGGACAGGGAGAGAGACCCAGTACTTC. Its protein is CASSLGTGRETQYF.

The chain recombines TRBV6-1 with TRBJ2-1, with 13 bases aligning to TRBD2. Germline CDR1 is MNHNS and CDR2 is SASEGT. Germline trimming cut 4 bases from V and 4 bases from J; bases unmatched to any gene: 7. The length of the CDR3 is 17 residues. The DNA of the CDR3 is TGTGCCAGCAGTGGGACTAGCGGGAGTCTTAATTACAATGAGCAGTTCTTC. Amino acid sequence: CASSGTSGSLNYNEQFF.

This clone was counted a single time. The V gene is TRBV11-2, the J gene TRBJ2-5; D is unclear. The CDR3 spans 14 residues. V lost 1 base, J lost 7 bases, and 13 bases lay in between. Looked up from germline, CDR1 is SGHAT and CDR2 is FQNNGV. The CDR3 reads CASSLGFSLGTQYF. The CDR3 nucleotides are TGTGCCAGCAGCTTAGGATTTTCGCTCGGGACCCAGTACTTC.

CDR3 in amino acids: CASSLTRSYNEQFF. CDR3 nucleotides: TGTGCCAGCAGCTTGACCCGGAGCTACAATGAGCAGTTCTTC. The V call is TRBV5-4, the J call TRBJ2-1; no clear D. V shed 1 base and J shed 3 bases, with 8 bases lying between them. The CDR3 has 14 residues. The germline V gene encodes CDR1 SGHNT and CDR2 YYREEE (reference sequence).

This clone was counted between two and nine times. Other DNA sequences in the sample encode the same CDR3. CDR3: CASSEEGVTEAFF. The CDR3 DNA is TGTGCCAGCAGTGAGGAGGGTGTGACTGAAGCTTTCTTT. The V and J genes are TRBV2 and TRBJ1-1; D gene ambiguous. Germline V lookup: CDR1 SNHLY, CDR2 FYNNEI. The V and J ends lost 3 bases and 5 bases respectively, with 10 bases between them. The CDR3 runs 13 residues. The full variable domain, its missing parts supplied by reference TRBV2 and TRBJ1-1, is EPEVTQTPSHQVTQMGQEVILRCVPISNHLYFYWYRQILGQKVEFLVSFYNNEISEKSEIFDDQFSVERPDGSNFTLKIRSTKLEDSAMYFCASSEEGVTEAFFGQGTRLTVV.

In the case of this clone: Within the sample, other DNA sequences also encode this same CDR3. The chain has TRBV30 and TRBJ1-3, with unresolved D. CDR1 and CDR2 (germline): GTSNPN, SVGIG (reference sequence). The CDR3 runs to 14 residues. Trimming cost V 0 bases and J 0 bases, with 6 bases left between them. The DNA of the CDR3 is TGTGCCTGGAGTGTCGGATACTCTGGAAACACCATATATTTT. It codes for CAWSVGYSGNTIYF.

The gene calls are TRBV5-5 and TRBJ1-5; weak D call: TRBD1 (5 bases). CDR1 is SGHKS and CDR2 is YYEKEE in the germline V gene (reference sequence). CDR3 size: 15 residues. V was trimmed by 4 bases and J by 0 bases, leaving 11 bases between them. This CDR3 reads CASSREGNSNQPQHF. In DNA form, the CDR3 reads TGTGCCAGCAGCCGAGAGGGGAATAGCAATCAGCCCCAGCATTTT.